This T cell receptor beta chain came from a study of CD8 T cells in ankylosing spondylitis. General observations from the study: Some motif variants had been reported before (in reactive arthritis synovial fluid and blood). Seven to nine highly homologous variants made up a TCR beta motif that seemed to typify ankylosing spondylitis blood.

This clonotype was recorded at least ten times. The antigen remains unidentified. Germline V lookup: CDR1 SQVTM, CDR2 ANQGSEA. This CDR3 contains 13 residues. The V end was cut by 4 bases, the J end by 1 base, with 9 bases between. MiXCR was run by TCRdb on the 5' RACE reads, yielding one entry per CDR3 protein. Of roughly 300,000 distinct CDR3 sequences in the sample, under 8.5% are singletons; the top ten hold approximately 14%. This TCR derives from a male donor with ankylosing spondylitis. Sequences were obtained from blood, either unsorted or a sorted T cell fraction (not recorded which). This chain joins TRBV29-1 and TRBJ2-3, with no clear D. The CDR3 loop is CSVGEAGTDTQYF. The CDR3 coding sequence is TGCAGCGTTGGAGAAGCAGGCACAGATACGCAGTATTTT.